These 26 T cell receptor beta chains came from one sample sequenced in a study of monozygotic twins with inflammatory bowel disease. TCRdb re-called the 5' RACE reads; every CDR3 protein appears as one record, without DNA. In all, the sample yields approximately 150,000 distinct CDR3 sequences. The specimen sequenced was blood. These receptors all come from a human donor with ulcerative colitis or Crohn's disease, or a healthy co-twin of an affected twin (not recorded which).

The chain has TRBV5-1 and TRBJ1-2; TCRdb indicates TRBD1, and absent DNA this call remains unverified. The length of the CDR3 is 14 residues. CDR1 SGHRS and CDR2 YFSETQ come from the germline V gene. Here the CDR3 reads CASSSTGGRDGYTF.

The chain links TRBV29-1 to TRBJ2-3; TCRdb's D gene call, TRBD1, goes unchecked for lack of DNA. CDR1 and CDR2 from the germline V gene are SQVTM and ANQGSEA. This CDR3 has 13 amino acids. CDR3 region: CSDTRTGTDTQYF.

The chain links TRBV10-3 to TRBJ2-3; there is no DNA to check the TCRdb D call of TRBD1. The CDR3 spans 13 residues. The germline V gene encodes CDR1 ENHRY and CDR2 SYGVKD. The CDR3 loop is CATSAPGGDTQYF.

The V and J genes are TRBV12-3 or TRBV12-4 and TRBJ1-2; no DNA is available, so the TRBD1 call from TCRdb remains unchecked. The CDR3 contains 12 residues. The CDR3 region is CASSLLGRGYTF.

This chain connects TRBV5-4 to TRBJ1-2; TCRdb names TRBD1, which stays unverified in the absence of DNA. CDR1 and CDR2 (germline): SGHNT, YYREEE (reference sequence). This CDR3 is built from 17 residues. The CDR3 here is CASSLGVTGTGDHGYTF.

The V and J genes are TRBV7-3 and TRBJ2-3; TCRdb names TRBD1, which stays unverified in the absence of DNA. CDR1 and CDR2 from the germline V gene are SGHTA and FQGTGA. The length of the CDR3 is 15 residues. The CDR3 sequence is CASSVQGLSTDTQYF.

This sequence joins TRBV12-3 or TRBV12-4 and TRBJ2-2; TCRdb's D call of TRBD1 is untestable without DNA. The CDR3 is 18 amino acids. This chain's CDR3 is CVSSLGTRQGANTGELFF.

V gene TRBV30 combines with J gene TRBJ2-6; TCRdb lists TRBD1, though no DNA is available to test this call. Per germline, CDR1 GTSNPN and CDR2 SVGIG (reference sequence). This CDR3 spans 18 amino acids. The CDR3 sequence: CAWSLTGTDFSGANVLTF.

This chain links TRBV29-1 with TRBJ2-2; absent DNA, TCRdb's TRBD1 call cannot be checked. This CDR3 has 14 residues. Germline CDR1 reads SQVTM; CDR2 reads ANQGSEA. The CDR3 spells CSALGGRGTGELFF.

V usage is TRBV12-3 or TRBV12-4 and J usage is TRBJ1-6. This CDR3 has 14 amino acids. The CDR3: CASSRTFGISPLHF.

The rearrangement uses TRBV7-9 and TRBJ2-5; the TCRdb call, TRBD1, lacks DNA for checking. The CDR3 loop spans 13 amino acids. Germline V gives CDR1 SEHNR, CDR2 FQNEAQ (reference sequence). CDR3 residues: CASTPVAGETQYF.

This rearrangement joins TRBV2 to TRBJ2-4; TCRdb's D call of TRBD2 is untestable without DNA. This CDR3 contains 14 residues. In germline, CDR1 is SNHLY, CDR2 FYNNEI. CDR3 amino acids: CASRPTVAGYIQYF.

The rearrangement joins TRBV12-3 or TRBV12-4 to TRBJ1-1; the TCRdb call, TRBD1, lacks DNA for checking. CDR3 length: 14 residues. The CDR3 loop reads CASSPGTEPTEAFF.

The genes are TRBV5-1 and TRBJ2-2; TCRdb proposes TRBD1, but this gene call is untestable without DNA. The V gene's germline CDR1 is SGHRS and CDR2 YFSETQ. The CDR3 sequence is 15 residues long. CDR3 protein: CASSSAGGPTGELFF.

The V gene is TRBV6-5, the J gene TRBJ1-1. The CDR3 consists of 13 residues. Germline V lookup: CDR1 MNHEY, CDR2 SVGAGI. The CDR3 loop is CASSYGGRTEAFF.

The chain links TRBV5-1 to TRBJ1-6. The CDR3 is 15 residues long. Germline V gives CDR1 SGHRS, CDR2 YFSETQ. CDR3 residues: CASSLDRVDNSPLHF.

The chain has TRBV5-1 and TRBJ2-1; TCRdb lists TRBD2, though no DNA is available to test this call. This CDR3 comprises 17 residues. In germline, CDR1 is SGHRS, CDR2 YFSETQ. The chain's CDR3 is CASSRSNSGSSYNEQFF.

This chain joins TRBV15 and TRBJ1-2. The CDR3 spans 13 residues. CDR1 is LNHNV, CDR2 YYDKDF, per germline (reference sequence). CDR3 sequence reads: CATSRVVNYGYTF.

The chain joins TRBV27 to TRBJ2-1. The CDR3 has 13 amino acids. CDR1 MNHEY and CDR2 SMNVEV come from the germline V gene (reference sequence). The CDR3 loop is CASSDVYYNEQFF.

J is TRBJ1-3 and V is TRBV4-3. The CDR3 contains 16 residues. Germline V gene data show CDR1 as LGHNA and CDR2 as YSLEER. CDR3 protein: CASSQGSGLSGNTIYF.

The V and J genes are TRBV6-2 or TRBV6-3 and TRBJ1-2; TCRdb lists TRBD1, though no DNA is available to test this call. The germline V gene encodes CDR1 MNHEY and CDR2 SVGEGT. This CDR3 has 15 residues. The CDR3 loop reads CASNAVGKGFLGYTF.

This sequence joins TRBV19 and TRBJ1-5; TCRdb reports TRBD1, a call that lacks DNA to check it against. The CDR3 consists of 18 residues. Per germline, CDR1 LNHDA and CDR2 SQIVND (reference sequence). The CDR3 region is CASSIDRGNDYSNQPQHF.

CDR3 protein: CASSLDPDRSGNTIYF. The chain links TRBV5-1 to TRBJ1-3. CDR1 SGHRS and CDR2 YFSETQ come from the germline V gene. CDR3 size: 16 residues.

The V call is TRBV30, the J call TRBJ2-5; TCRdb calls TRBD1, which cannot be checked without DNA. The germline gives CDR1 GTSNPN, CDR2 SVGIG (reference sequence). This CDR3 contains 14 residues. The CDR3 loop reads CAWSTWTAQETQYF.

The gene calls are TRBV29-1 and TRBJ1-1. Germline assignment: CDR1 SQVTM and CDR2 ANQGSEA. CDR3 size: 14 residues. CDR3 sequence: CSAQEVEGNTEAFF.

The chain carries TRBV6-5 and TRBJ2-4. This CDR3 is built from 16 residues. CDR1 and CDR2 (germline): MNHEY, SVGAGI. This CDR3 reads CASSYLRVEAKNIQYF.